This TCR beta chain came from a study of post-analysis software for immune sequencing data. Study results and limitations: Controls had lower frequencies than patients of about five TRBV segments, which included TRBV5-6, TRBV5-1 and TRBV20-1.

Unique molecular identifiers were carried by the TCR beta cDNA libraries. With about 0.95 to 11 million T cells as the source, a few hundred thousand cDNA molecules resulted. TCRdb independently ran MiXCR on the PCR reads; one entry per CDR3 protein. Among about 430,000 distinct CDR3 sequences, 30% to 45% were seen once, and the ten largest hold approximately 7.6%. V gave up 6 bases and J gave up 5 bases, with 14 bases separating them. This CDR3 region has 15 residues. Germline values: CDR1 MDHEN, CDR2 SYDVKM. For this clonotype: Its antigen is unknown.

The sequence derives from a girl aged 2 to 10 with multiple sclerosis. The V and J genes are TRBV28 and TRBJ1-6, with a possible D match to TRBD1 (6 bases). Sequenced: blood. DNA for the CDR3: TGTGCCAGCAGACCTACAGGGACCCATAATTCACCCCTCCACTTT. It translates to CASRPTGTHNSPLHF.